These 8 T cell receptor beta chains came from one sample sequenced in a study of cytomegalovirus exposure and HLA in healthy donors. PCR employed 60 Vbeta and 13 Jbeta primers. Method: immunoSEQ multiplex PCR; TCRdb's copy keeps in-frame clones and lacks some. Of around 170,000 clones listed, just under 80% were seen once; the top ten hold under 2%. The sample consisted of PBMCs. These receptors were obtained from a woman aged 30 to 39 in good health and CMV-seronegative.

With regard to this clone: Germline is not matched at one junction end, which may reflect a read error. The chain couples TRBV7-7 to TRBJ1-1; D is possibly TRBD1 (6 bases). Per the germline V gene, CDR1 is SSHAT and CDR2 is FNYEAQ (reference sequence). The CDR3 sequence is 16 residues long. In DNA form, the CDR3 reads TGTGCTAGCAGCGCCTTACAGGGTTTTAATCCGCCCGAAGCTTTCTTT. This translates into CASSALQGFNPPEAFF. Full variable domain (missing parts from reference TRBV7-7 and TRBJ1-1): GAGVSQSPRYKVTKRGQDVTLRCDPISSHATLYWYQQALGQGPEFLTYFNYEAQPDKSGLPSDRFSAERPEGSISTLTIQRTEQRDSAMYRCASSALQGFNPPEAFFGQGTRLTVV.

The gene calls are TRBV2 and TRBJ2-1; D is unresolved. CDR3 size: 17 residues. Germline CDR1 and CDR2: SNHLY and FYNNEI. V dropped 3 bases and J dropped 1 base, with 16 bases sitting between them. In DNA, the CDR3 is TGTGCCAGCAGTGATGGCTGTGTGGCAGGATCCTACAATGAGCAGTTCTTC. Its protein is CASSDGCVAGSYNEQFF.

The rearrangement uses TRBV7-9 and TRBJ2-7; TRBD2 aligns across 8 bases. Germline V gene sequence: CDR1 SEHNR, CDR2 FQNEAQ (reference sequence). This CDR3 region has 12 residues. J was trimmed by 4 bases and V by 10 bases; bases with no gene match: 6. CDR3 sequence (DNA): TGTGCCACGGCGGGGGGCCCTTACGAGCAGTACTTC. It specifies CATAGGPYEQYF.

Here the CDR3 reads CASSWDSTYEQYF. The CDR3 DNA follows: TGTGCCAGTAGTTGGGACAGTACCTACGAGCAGTACTTC. This chain joins TRBV19 and TRBJ2-7, with TRBD1 identical over 7 bases. The germline CDR1 and CDR2 sequences are LNHDA and SQIVND (reference sequence). The CDR3 totals 13 residues. Germline trimming cut 5 bases from V and 2 bases from J; bases unmatched to any gene: 3. The full variable domain, rest sourced from reference TRBV19 and TRBJ2-7, is DGGITQSPKYLFRKEGQNVTLSCEQNLNHDAMYWYRQDPGQGLRLIYYSQIVNDFQKGDIAEGYSVSREKKESFPLTVTSAQKNPTAFYLCASSWDSTYEQYFGPGTRLTVT.

This clone was seen only a few times. The rearrangement links TRBV21-1 to TRBJ1-3; the DNA was not used to check the table's D call, TRBD1. TRBV21-1 represents a pseudogene. The CDR3 sequence is 17 residues long. The CDR3 protein is CATSDRVQVNSGNTIYF. The CDR3 coding sequence is TGTGCCACCTCGGACAGGGTACAGGTAAACTCTGGAAACACCATATATTTT.

The J gene is TRBJ2-2, the V gene TRBV6-5, with D perhaps matching TRBD2 (6 bases). CDR1 MNHEY and CDR2 SVGAGI come from the germline V gene. The V gene lost 6 bases and the J gene lost 1 base, with 9 bases spanning the gap. This CDR3 region has 14 residues. In DNA form, the CDR3 reads TGTGCCAGCAGACGGGACTGGAACACCGGGGAGCTGTTTTTT. It encodes CASRRDWNTGELFF.

J is TRBJ2-4 and V is TRBV7-8; D gene unclear. Germline V gives CDR1 SGHVS, CDR2 FQNEAQ. This CDR3 is 14 amino acids long. The V gene lost 2 bases and the J gene lost 2 bases, with 7 bases spanning the gap. The CDR3 loop is CASSLTETKNIQYF. CDR3 in DNA: TGTGCCAGCAGCTTAACAGAGACCAAAAACATTCAGTACTTC.

This clone is a singleton in its sample. As DNA, the CDR3 is TGTGCCAGCAGTGACGGGGGCCGGGGGGACTATGAGCAGTTCTTC. Translating it yields CASSDGGRGDYEQFF. This chain joins TRBV25-1 and TRBJ2-1, with a possible D match to TRBD2 (7 bases). This CDR3 is built from 15 residues. The germline CDR1 and CDR2 sequences are MGHDK and SYGVNS. Trimming left V 3 bases short and J 8 bases short, with 17 bases between.